The subject of this entry is one T cell receptor (beta chain). Authors' processing steps: Quantification of nucleated cells was approximated via reference gene primer amplification. Sequenced by immunoSEQ multiplex PCR; TCRdb stores in-frame clones only, minus some. The D gene and trimming were derived from the DNA, and the V and J assignments and clone size from that table. This sample has roughly 250,000 clones, with roughly 86% found just once. Germline V gene sequence: CDR1 MDHEN, CDR2 SYDVKM. The CDR3 has 14 residues. Trimming removed 2 bases at V and 5 bases at J, with 12 bases between. These data originate in a study of blood T cell repertoires in COVID-19.

This chain links TRBV28 with TRBJ2-5, with D possibly matching TRBD1 (5 bases). The sequence came from a woman between 50 and 59 years old who had recovered from COVID-19. The source material was PBMCs or T cells enriched from blood (not recorded which). The CDR3 reads CASSLGQGGETQYF. The CDR3 DNA reads TGTGCCAGCAGTTTAGGTCAGGGTGGGGAGACCCAGTACTTC.